Listed below are T cell receptor beta chains from one sample, sequenced in a study of response to subunit inactivated influenza vaccine. TCRdb reprocessed the RT-PCR reads via MiXCR and lists one record per CDR3 protein. The sample has over 400,000 distinct CDR3 sequences, about an eighth seen once; the top ten hold 10% to 15%. Sequencing was performed on PBMCs from blood, taken 40 to 50 days after vaccination. These receptors came from a man over 45 who received an inactivated influenza vaccine. Each CDR3 is given with its conserved first and last residue. A D gene is named only where the DNA matches it firmly.

v_call,d_call,j_call,cdr3_aa
TRBV20-1,-,TRBJ2-7,CSARDLGRAIYGQYF
TRBV7-3,TRBD2,TRBJ2-1,CASSTTAGRYNEQFF
TRBV6-1,-,TRBJ2-7,CASSKERGAEQYF
TRBV28,-,TRBJ2-1,CASTPGGSSYNEQFF
TRBV28,-,TRBJ1-4,CASSISGRSSEKLFF
TRBV20-1,-,TRBJ2-5,CSAETEETQYF
TRBV7-9,-,TRBJ2-2,CASRAGNTGELFF
TRBV12-3/TRBV12-4,TRBD2,TRBJ2-2,CASSTTGLVPGELFF
TRBV29-1,-,TRBJ1-2,CSDDRGYTF
TRBV20-1,TRBD1,TRBJ1-4,CSARPPGQGWEKLFF
TRBV7-2,-,TRBJ2-7,CASSPRQITYEQYF
TRBV10-3,-,TRBJ2-2,CAISEKADTGELFF
TRBV20-1,-,TRBJ1-5,CSARRLTAGARENQPQHF
TRBV7-2,-,TRBJ1-1,CASTTWSTEAFF
TRBV5-5,-,TRBJ2-6,CASSYTELRGANVLTF
TRBV12-3/TRBV12-4,TRBD2,TRBJ2-3,CASSQGLAGTDTQYF
TRBV11-2,TRBD1,TRBJ2-2,CASSAITGGWDAGELFF
TRBV7-2,-,TRBJ2-1,CASSSTRYSYNEQFF
TRBV7-2,-,TRBJ2-1,CASSRNRGANEQFF
TRBV7-6,TRBD1,TRBJ2-3,CASSFQTGMGDTQYF
TRBV11-2,-,TRBJ1-1,CASSSYRQDLKAFF
TRBV7-2,-,TRBJ1-6,CASSLAAGNSPLHF
TRBV7-2,TRBD1,TRBJ2-5,CARHDRGLVETQYF
TRBV12-3/TRBV12-4,TRBD1,TRBJ2-7,CASSLAVTGGSRGEQYF
TRBV7-6,TRBD1,TRBJ2-1,CASSYDPGQGRLPKGDNEQFF
TRBV3-1,TRBD2,TRBJ2-7,CASSQTPTSGGLGYEQYF
TRBV4-1,TRBD2,TRBJ2-3,CASSRQILAGGPVQRADTQYF
TRBV2,-,TRBJ2-6,CASSEGRGGWANVLTF
TRBV7-9,-,TRBJ1-4,CASSPGPGGPNEKLFF
TRBV15,TRBD2,TRBJ2-4,CATSRDRGVVKNIQYF
TRBV7-3,TRBD1,TRBJ2-1,CASSLSRQGNEQFF
TRBV12-3/TRBV12-4,TRBD1,TRBJ2-1,CASSLRGQGQVEQFF
TRBV7-6,-,TRBJ2-7,CASSQKTGPNYEQYF